Given below is one TCR beta chain in context. Its target is not known. The source of the sample is a study of cytotoxic CD8 clonotypes in ibrutinib-treated CLL. Study background: Median treatment time before response sampling was 12 months, range 6 to 36. General study findings and limits: Baseline levels of clonality went above those of age-matched healthy donors and moved with circulating CD8+ T-cell counts.

Germline values: CDR1 MGHRA, CDR2 YSYEKL. This CDR3 spans 14 amino acids. Deletions cut 6 bases from V and 10 bases from J, with 21 bases between. TCRdb keeps only in-frame clones here, not all; method: immunoSEQ multiplex PCR. The sample gives tens of thousands of clones, 65% to 90% of which show up once; 8% is in the top ten. The TCR originated in a human donor with chronic lymphocytic leukemia. Here the sequenced sample was PBMCs, taken after 24 months of ibrutinib treatment. The V gene is TRBV4-1, the J gene TRBJ1-1; D perhaps matches TRBD1 (6 bases). The CDR3 DNA follows: TGCGCCAGCAGACGGACGCCAGGGGTTTTTGGAGCTTTCTTT. Translation: CASRRTPGVFGAFF.